The sequence of this T cell receptor (beta chain) was determined in a study of blood T cell repertoires in COVID-19 (dated by TCRdb to the early 2020s). For the study in its entirety: Samples from collaborators originated in the United States, Italy and Spain and spanned both the acute and convalescent phases of COVID-19. The material from the prospective study consisted of cDNA or gDNA derived from T cells, B-cell-depleted T cells, or PBMCs. The dataset comprised deeply sampled blood TCRbeta repertoires from subjects exposed to, actively infected with, or recovered from COVID-19. The repertoires were made available in a free public database intended to serve as a resource for research on the immune response to SARS-CoV-2. The samples were drawn from two sources: the first 160 participants of the ongoing ImmuneRACE study, and about 1,300 subjects contributed by 6 global collaborators. Sample metadata almost always included a de-identified subject ID, COVID-19 status, age in years and sex. Where HLA class I and class II types were available, the types were taken from metadata supplied by the sample provider, not from assay-based typing. Results and caveats for the whole study, not just this receptor: Clinical and demographic metadata were provided uncurated, with the amount varying by source and participant.

Remarks on this clone: Its binding antigen is unknown. Base-call qualities are not available, and no considerably larger clone is one nucleotide away.

The germline V gene (reference sequence) provides CDR1 GTSNPN and CDR2 SVGIG. The CDR3 holds 17 amino acids from the cysteine to the phenylalanine. Only the CDR3 DNA is retained, 51 bases long and in frame from the first base. V trim: 0 bases; J trim: 9 bases; unmatched bases: 14. The immunoSEQ Assay, a bias-controlled multiplex PCR, was used to amplify TCRbeta CDR3 regions from genomic DNA. In the source study's methods: Nucleated cell counts per sample were estimated from amplification of reference gene primers within the assay. To quantify the absolute abundance of each unique TCRbeta CDR3 rearrangement, sequence reads were collapsed and filtered. Productive Simpson clonality was computed per sample as the square root of Simpson's diversity index over productive rearrangements. TCRdb took over this immuneACCESS table, retaining in-frame rearrangements with V and J assigned. Such tables are incomplete; in checked studies, under half of the missing clones stem from an unresolved V gene, and the remainder is unexplained. The V and J calls and the clone size are those of that table, but D and trimming were determined from the DNA. This sample is represented by about 140,000 clones; 70% to 90% of them were singletons. The ten largest account for about 8% of the sample.

Whole blood was collected in K2EDTA tubes by collaborating institutions according to the institutions' own protocols. For TCRbeta analysis, collaborators shipped samples in one of three forms: frozen whole blood, isolated PBMCs, or DNA extracted from either of those sample types. The origin of this receptor is a woman aged 60-75 years with acute or convalescent COVID-19. Sequenced material: peripheral blood. The chain joins TRBV30 to TRBJ2-5; TRBD2 matches 12 bases in the middle. The CDR3: CAWSVPRDLAGGGAQYF. The bases read TGTGCCTGGAGTGTACCCCGGGATCTAGCGGGGGGGGGTGCCCAGTACTTC.